The rows below give T cell receptor beta chains drawn from one sample of a study of early T cells in non-severe SARS-CoV-2 infection. MiXCR, applied by TCRdb to the 5' RACE reads, yields one record per CDR3 protein. The sample holds 100,000 to 130,000 distinct CDR3 sequences, around 10% seen once. Sequencing was done on a sample of whole blood. These receptor sequences come from an adult who was a healthcare worker with PCR-confirmed SARS-CoV-2 infection or an uninfected control (not recorded which). CDR3s include the opening cysteine and the closing phenylalanine or tryptophan. The D gene is left open where the match is weak. Not all rows give a size; the values are once, few, many and, for expanded clones, a class.

D	size	V	J	CDR3	DNA
.	many	TRBV20-1	TRBJ1-2	CSAREPGANYGYTF	TGCAGTGCTAGAGAGCCAGGAGCTAACTATGGCTACACCTTC
.	.	TRBV7-2	TRBJ1-5	CASSLLGSNQPQHF	TGTGCCAGCAGCTTATTGGGTAGCAATCAGCCCCAGCATTTT
.	.	TRBV4-1	TRBJ2-5	CASSQHEETQYF	TGCGCCAGCAGCCAACACGAAGAGACCCAGTACTTC
.	many	TRBV5-1	TRBJ2-5	CASSSPQETQYF	TGCGCCAGCAGCTCACCCCAAGAGACCCAGTACTTC
TRBD2	many	TRBV7-6	TRBJ2-1	CASSLGAGTYNEQFF	TGTGCCAGCAGCTTAGGAGCGGGGACGTACAATGAGCAGTTCTTC
TRBD2	many	TRBV5-4	TRBJ2-7	CASSLSGSSYEQYF	TGTGCCAGCAGCTTGAGCGGGAGCTCCTACGAGCAGTACTTC
.	many	TRBV6-1	TRBJ1-2	CASNMGVYGYTF	TGTGCCAGCAATATGGGGGTCTATGGCTACACCTTC
.	many	TRBV12-3/TRBV12-4	TRBJ1-4	CASRQPGTIEKLFF	TGTGCCAGCAGGCAACCCGGGACAATCGAAAAACTGTTTTTT
TRBD2	many	TRBV29-1	TRBJ2-7	CSVSSLADYEQYF	TGCAGCGTCTCTAGCCTAGCGGATTACGAGCAGTACTTC
TRBD2	.	TRBV10-2	TRBJ2-5	CASSVRLADQETQYF	TGCGCCAGCAGCGTGAGACTAGCGGACCAAGAGACCCAGTACTTC
.	few	TRBV5-1	TRBJ1-2	CASSLEASYYGYTF	TGCGCCAGCAGCTTGGAGGCCAGTTACTATGGCTACACCTTC
TRBD2	.	TRBV12-3/TRBV12-4	TRBJ2-1	CASSFGSGSLEQFF	TGTGCCAGCAGTTTTGGTAGCGGGTCCTTGGAGCAGTTCTTC
TRBD2	many	TRBV20-1	TRBJ2-7	CSATEGTNSWDEQYF	TGCAGTGCTACCGAGGGGACTAATAGTTGGGACGAGCAGTACTTC
.	many	TRBV20-1	TRBJ1-5	CSARQGTQPQHF	TGCAGTGCTAGACAGGGTACTCAGCCCCAGCATTTT
TRBD2	many	TRBV6-2/TRBV6-3	TRBJ2-1	CASRPGLAGVAPTEQFF	TGTGCCAGCAGACCAGGACTAGCGGGAGTGGCCCCTACTGAGCAGTTCTTC
.	many	TRBV5-1	TRBJ1-1	CASSPAAGMVNTEAFF	TGCGCCAGCAGCCCCGCAGCAGGGATGGTGAACACTGAAGCTTTCTTT
.	.	TRBV20-1	TRBJ1-2	CSARDTQAIFGYTF	TGCAGTGCTAGAGATACCCAGGCGATTTTTGGCTACACCTTC
.	few	TRBV20-1	TRBJ1-5	CSAREMGWSNQPQHF	TGCAGTGCTAGAGAGATGGGTTGGAGCAATCAGCCCCAGCATTTT
.	medium-sized	TRBV7-2	TRBJ1-1	CASSLNRGTEAFF	TGTGCCAGCAGCTTAAATCGGGGCACTGAAGCTTTCTTT
.	few	TRBV21-1	TRBJ1-1	CASSPRQNTEAFF	TGTGCCAGCAGCCCCCGGCAGAACACTGAAGCTTTCTTT
.	many	TRBV21-1	TRBJ2-1	CASSTRMGQGLYNEQFF	TGTGCCAGCAGCACGCGAATGGGACAGGGGTTGTACAATGAGCAGTTCTTC
.	.	TRBV6-2/TRBV6-3	TRBJ2-2	CASSYGPDLNTGELFF	TGTGCCAGCAGTTACGGACCGGACTTGAACACCGGGGAGCTGTTTTTT
TRBD2	many	TRBV28	TRBJ2-7	CASSFRGTILYEQYF	TGTGCCAGCAGTTTTCGAGGGACTATACTCTACGAGCAGTACTTC
.	.	TRBV7-2	TRBJ2-7	CASSSAFEQYF	TGTGCCAGCAGCTCTGCCTTCGAGCAGTACTTC
.	.	TRBV12-3/TRBV12-4	TRBJ1-3	CASSLRPYLGNTIYF	TGTGCCAGCAGTTTGCGCCCATACCTTGGAAACACCATATATTTT
.	many	TRBV5-5	TRBJ1-1	CASSSWGMGTEAFF	TGTGCCAGCAGCTCCTGGGGGATGGGGACTGAAGCTTTCTTT
.	many	TRBV12-3/TRBV12-4	TRBJ1-2	CASRDPYGYTF	TGTGCCAGCAGAGACCCGTATGGCTACACCTTC
TRBD1	many	TRBV20-1	TRBJ1-2	CSARDTGTGPYGYTF	TGCAGTGCTAGAGATACTGGGACAGGGCCCTATGGCTACACCTTC
.	many	TRBV6-5	TRBJ1-2	CASSPRFPGDGYTF	TGTGCCAGCAGTCCTCGTTTTCCGGGGGACGGCTACACCTTC
.	.	TRBV29-1	TRBJ2-7	CSVGEGQYEQYF	TGCAGCGTTGGAGAAGGACAGTACGAGCAGTACTTC
TRBD1	many	TRBV6-1	TRBJ2-1	CASSHPPGQLDNEQFF	TGTGCCAGCAGTCATCCTCCGGGACAGTTGGACAATGAGCAGTTCTTC
TRBD2	few	TRBV18	TRBJ2-3	CASSLSTSGGSDTQYF	TGTGCCAGCTCACTCTCCACTAGCGGGGGCTCAGATACGCAGTATTTT
TRBD1	many	TRBV12-3/TRBV12-4	TRBJ1-3	CASSRRTGVGNTIYF	TGTGCCAGCAGCCGGAGGACAGGAGTCGGAAACACCATATATTTT
.	many	TRBV7-9	TRBJ2-5	CASSFGETQYF	TGTGCCAGCAGCTTTGGAGAGACCCAGTACTTC
.	few	TRBV18	TRBJ1-5	CASSPPGRGGSNQPQHF	TGTGCCAGCTCACCCCCTGGACGGGGAGGGAGCAATCAGCCCCAGCATTTT
.	many	TRBV7-3	TRBJ2-1	CASSVGERSRQFF	TGTGCCAGCAGTGTAGGGGAGCGAAGTCGGCAGTTCTTC
.	.	TRBV7-9	TRBJ1-2	CASSQGPGRKNYGYTF	TGTGCCAGCAGCCAGGGACCGGGACGGAAAAACTATGGCTACACCTTC
.	.	TRBV20-1	TRBJ1-4	CSAVTSGRAVSEKLFF	TGCAGTGCCGTAACTTCGGGGAGGGCTGTCTCCGAAAAACTGTTTTTT
TRBD2	few	TRBV20-1	TRBJ2-1	CSAFSGSKGNEQFF	TGCAGTGCTTTTAGCGGGAGTAAGGGCAATGAGCAGTTCTTC
.	many	TRBV4-2	TRBJ2-7	CASSQETVKGLGLRQGVYEQYF	TGTGCCAGCAGCCAAGAAACGGTCAAGGGACTAGGGCTACGACAGGGGGTCTACGAGCAGTACTTC
.	few	TRBV27	TRBJ2-2	CASSPRQGGTGELFF	TGTGCCAGCAGCCCCCGACAGGGAGGCACCGGGGAGCTGTTTTTT
.	.	TRBV29-1	TRBJ1-1	CSVEGGSLTEAFF	TGCAGCGTTGAAGGGGGGTCTCTCACTGAAGCTTTCTTT
.	few	TRBV24-1	TRBJ2-5	CATSDYPRDLETQYF	TGTGCCACCAGTGATTACCCCAGGGATTTGGAGACCCAGTACTTC
.	few	TRBV27	TRBJ1-1	CASRPRQDSNTEAFF	TGTGCCAGCCGCCCCCGACAGGATTCGAACACTGAAGCTTTCTTT
.	few	TRBV20-1	TRBJ2-1	CSAGEPTRINEQFF	TGCAGTGCTGGGGAGCCTACCAGAATCAATGAGCAGTTCTTC
.	.	TRBV5-1	TRBJ2-7	CASSLATGPSYEQYF	TGCGCCAGCAGCTTGGCTACGGGGCCGAGTTACGAGCAGTACTTC